This section outlines one T cell receptor beta chain sequence together with its context. This clonotype was detected a few times. Its antigen is not yet known. No base quality values were provided; no much bigger clone lies one nucleotide off. The data stem from a study of identical twins (TCRdb year 2016). Notes on the research overall: TCR alpha and beta repertoires from monozygotic twins, unrelated adults of various ages and cord blood were deep-sequenced to test whether fetal clonotypes persist. To rule out contamination, replicate twin experiments were performed at different times with different library preparation protocols.

Including the terminal cysteine and phenylalanine, the CDR3 comprises 10 residues. The read is trimmed to its CDR3 DNA, 30 bases read in frame from base 1. According to the germline V gene, CDR1 reads SGHTA and CDR2 reads FQGNSA. The trim is 5 bases for V and 7 bases for J, with a gap of 3 bases between the germline ends. On the study overall, not on this receptor specifically: Invariant T cells such as MAIT and iNKT could partly confound zero-insertion analyses, though diverse VJ usage argued against this for most clonotypes. Fewer insertions were carried by abundant cord blood beta clonotypes, a similar but weaker trend appeared in young adult naive repertoires, and no such trend appeared in memory repertoires. Recombination models systematically underestimated out-of-frame TCR alpha sharing in monozygotic twins but agreed with sharing between unrelated individuals. Compared with coincidental sharing between unrelated individuals, out-of-frame TCR alpha sequences shared between twins had an excess of sequences with low generation probability. Because the same donors could not be followed over many years, the conclusions relied on cross-sectional statistical analysis. Excess twin sharing in beta out-of-frame sequences was weaker because fewer shared sequences lowered the signal-to-noise ratio.

Library method: 5' RACE. Sequencer: Illumina HiSeq 2000. Template switching added a universal primer binding site, and the final cDNA carried a unique molecular identifier that allowed TCR cDNA molecules to be counted accurately. Specific primers in the conserved constant-segment region were used to synthesize first-strand cDNA for the TCR alpha and beta chains. Each cDNA library was double barcoded, with a SMART-Mk sample barcode plus Illumina barcodes, to control for contamination. TruSeq adapter sequences along with Illumina sample barcodes were introduced in two successive PCR steps. TCR alpha and beta cDNA libraries were sequenced on the Illumina HiSeq platform with custom primers. Processing in the source paper ran as follows. MiGEC processed the raw reads to extract unique molecular identifiers, while MiXCR was used to determine the CDR3 positions. Recombination models were inferred per individual with the repgenHMM and IGoR tools using an EM algorithm. The analysis of shared clonotypes was done with the tcR package in R, with sharing normalized by the product of cloneset sizes. To study raw recombination without the effects of thymic and clonal selection, out-of-frame nonproductive sequences were analyzed. In TCRdb, the public reads were trimmed at Q25 with fastp and aligned with MiXCR, with productive beta chains retained. Each CDR3 protein gets just one entry, which takes the most common genes and DNA from the rows behind it. Here the V and J calls rest on TCRdb's processing, not on the authors' analysis. The sample table contains 520,000 or so distinct CDR3 sequences; only one count was recorded for roughly a fifth of them. 0.75% to 0.95% of the sample comes from the top ten.

All donors were healthy Caucasians. Three pairs of female monozygotic twins, all aged roughly 18 to 29 years, were included in the twin cohort. CD4+ and CD8+ T cell populations were isolated with positive isolation kits from Invitrogen. These same records also appear under a second study, on T cells expressing NK-cell markers. Looking at the second paper: TCR beta-chain repertoires were profiled in sorted CD3+CD56+NKG2C+, CD3+CD56+NKG2C- and CD3+CD56-NKG2C+ T-cell subsets from fewer than 10 donors. Among the eight sequenced donors, only one was HCMV-seronegative, while the other seven were HCMV-seropositive. In several experiments an anti-gammadeltaTCR antibody was added to restrict sorting to alphabetaTCR-expressing T cells. For about 6 donors, the dominant CD3+CD56+NKG2C+ clonotypes were among the top 10 CD8+ clonotypes and accounted for 1.0-7.0% of CD8+ T cells. Those dominant clonotypes were again the most abundant among CD3+CD56-NKG2C+ cells in a handful of donors, at roughly 28.3-60.1%. Whether the expanded NKG2C-expressing T cell clones were specific for HCMV antigens remained unclear. Randomly selected healthy volunteers, three men and five women, were used as the eight sequenced donors. HCMV-specific IgG was detected in serum with a commercial ELISA kit to determine HCMV serostatus. MIGEC handled demultiplexing of the reads and grouping by UMI, while MiTCR was used to assemble and quantify clonotypes. Only TCR cDNA sequences supported by at least two reads were kept to exclude erroneous sequences. The tcR package was used for downstream repertoire analysis, with clonotypes matched between fractions based on CDR3 nucleotide sequence plus V segment. VDJmatch was used to annotate antigen specificity against VDJdb, with one amino acid substitution in CDR3 allowed.

Sequences were obtained from CD4+ T cells sorted from blood. The chain is encoded by TRBV7-2 joined to TRBJ2-1; the D gene remains uncertain. The TCR originated in a woman between 18 and 29 years old in good health. The DNA reads TGTGCCAGCAGCAGAAATGAGCAGTTCTTC. This codes for CASSRNEQFF.